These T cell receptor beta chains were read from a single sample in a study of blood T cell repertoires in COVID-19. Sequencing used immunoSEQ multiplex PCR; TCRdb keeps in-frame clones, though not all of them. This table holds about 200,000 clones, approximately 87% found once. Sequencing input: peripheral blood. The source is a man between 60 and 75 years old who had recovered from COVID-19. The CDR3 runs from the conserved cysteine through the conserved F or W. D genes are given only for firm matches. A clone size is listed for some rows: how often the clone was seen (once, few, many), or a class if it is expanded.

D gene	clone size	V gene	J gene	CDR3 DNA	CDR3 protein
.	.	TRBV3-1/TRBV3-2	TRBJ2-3	TGTGCCAGCAGCCAGAGGAAGATAGGTACAGATACGCAGTATTTT	CASSQRKIGTDTQYF
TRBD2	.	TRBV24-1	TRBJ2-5	TGTGCCACCAGTGATTTGCGGGAGGGGGAGAGGGAGACCCAGTACTTC	CATSDLREGERETQYF
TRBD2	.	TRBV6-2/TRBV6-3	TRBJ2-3	TGTGCCAGCAGTTTAGCGGGGAGCACAGATACGCAGTATTTT	CASSLAGSTDTQYF
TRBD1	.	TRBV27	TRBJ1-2	TGTGCCAGCAGTTTATCACCGGGACAGATCTATGGCTACACCTTC	CASSLSPGQIYGYTF
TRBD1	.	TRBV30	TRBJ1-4	TGTGCCTGGAGGACCGATGGACAGGGCAACGAAAAACTGTTTTTT	CAWRTDGQGNEKLFF
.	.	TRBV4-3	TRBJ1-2	TGCGCCAGCAGCCAATCCCCCCAGGGGTATAACTATGGCTACACCTTC	CASSQSPQGYNYGYTF
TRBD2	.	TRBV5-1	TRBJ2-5	TGCGCCAGCAGCTTTAGCGGGGTCCAAGAGACCCAGTACTTC	CASSFSGVQETQYF
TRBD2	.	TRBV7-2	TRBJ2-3	TGTGCCAGCAGCTTAGTTCTGGTCGGAGCGGGGGACACAGATACGCAGTATTTT	CASSLVLVGAGDTDTQYF
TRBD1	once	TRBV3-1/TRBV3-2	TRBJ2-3	TGTGCCAGCAGTATACCGGGACAGGGTGCAGATACGCAGTATTTT	CASSIPGQGADTQYF
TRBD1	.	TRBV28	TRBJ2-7	TGTGCCAGCAGTGCAACGGGACAGGGAGGCTACGAGCAGTACTTC	CASSATGQGGYEQYF
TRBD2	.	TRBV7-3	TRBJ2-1	TGTGCCAGCAGTAAAGACCAGCGGGAGTGGAATGAGCAGTTCTTC	CASSKDQREWNEQFF
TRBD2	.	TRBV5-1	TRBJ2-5	TGCGCCAGCAGCTTCCTAGCGGAGTACCAAGAGACCCAGTACTTC	CASSFLAEYQETQYF
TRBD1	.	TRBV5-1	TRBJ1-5	TGCGCCAGCAGCTTCGGGGACAGATCGAGCAATCAGCCCCAGCATTTT	CASSFGDRSSNQPQHF
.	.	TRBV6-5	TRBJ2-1	TGTGCCAGCAGTTACTCGTCAGGGGAGACCTACAATGAGCAGTTCTTC	CASSYSSGETYNEQFF
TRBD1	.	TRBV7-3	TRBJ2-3	TGTGCCAGCAGCGACAAACAGGGGATTACGCAGTATTTT	CASSDKQGITQYF
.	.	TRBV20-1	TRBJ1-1	TGCAGTGCTAGTTGGTTGGCCGACACTGAAGCTTTCTTT	CSASWLADTEAFF
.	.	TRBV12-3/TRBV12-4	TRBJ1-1	TGTGCCAGCAGTTTTCAGGTCGGCACTGAAGCTTTCTTT	CASSFQVGTEAFF